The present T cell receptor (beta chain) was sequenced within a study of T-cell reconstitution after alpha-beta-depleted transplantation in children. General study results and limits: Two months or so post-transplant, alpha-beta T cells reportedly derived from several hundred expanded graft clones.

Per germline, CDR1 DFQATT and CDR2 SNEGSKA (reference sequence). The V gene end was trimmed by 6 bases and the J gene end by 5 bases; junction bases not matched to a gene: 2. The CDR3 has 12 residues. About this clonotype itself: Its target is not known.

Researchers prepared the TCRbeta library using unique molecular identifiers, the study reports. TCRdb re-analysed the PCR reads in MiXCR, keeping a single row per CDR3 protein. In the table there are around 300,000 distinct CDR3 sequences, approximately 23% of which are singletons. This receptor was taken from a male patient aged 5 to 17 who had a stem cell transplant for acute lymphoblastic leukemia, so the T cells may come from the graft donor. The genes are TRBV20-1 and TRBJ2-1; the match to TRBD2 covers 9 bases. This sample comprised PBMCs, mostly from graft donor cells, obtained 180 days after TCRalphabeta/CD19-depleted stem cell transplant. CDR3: CSALAGDNEQFF. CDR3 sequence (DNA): TGCAGTGCACTAGCGGGTGACAATGAGCAGTTCTTC.